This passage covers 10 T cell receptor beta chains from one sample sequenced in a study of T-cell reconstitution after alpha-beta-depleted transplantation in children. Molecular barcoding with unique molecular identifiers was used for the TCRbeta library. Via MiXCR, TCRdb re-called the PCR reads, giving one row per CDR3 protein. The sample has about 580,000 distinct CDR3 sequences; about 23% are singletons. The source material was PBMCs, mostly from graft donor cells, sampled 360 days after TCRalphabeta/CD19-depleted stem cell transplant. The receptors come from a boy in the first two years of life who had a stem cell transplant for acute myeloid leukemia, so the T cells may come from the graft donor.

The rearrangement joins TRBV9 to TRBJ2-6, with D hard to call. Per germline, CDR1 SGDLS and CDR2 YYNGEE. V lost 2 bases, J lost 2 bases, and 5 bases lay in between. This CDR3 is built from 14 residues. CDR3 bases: TGTGCCAGCAGCGTCGATACTGGGGCCAACGTCCTGACTTTC. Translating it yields CASSVDTGANVLTF. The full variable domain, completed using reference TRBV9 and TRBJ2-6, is DSGVTQTPKHLITATGQRVTLRCSPRSGDLSVYWYQQSLDQGLQFLIQYYNGEERAKGNILERFSAQQFPDLHSELNLSSLELGDSALYFCASSVDTGANVLTFGAGSRLTVL.

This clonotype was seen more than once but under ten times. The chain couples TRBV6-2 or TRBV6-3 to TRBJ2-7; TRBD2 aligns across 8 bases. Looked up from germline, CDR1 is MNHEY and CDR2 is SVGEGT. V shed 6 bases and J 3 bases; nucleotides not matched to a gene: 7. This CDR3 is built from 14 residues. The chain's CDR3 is CASRSLAENYEQYF. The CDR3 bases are TGTGCCAGCAGATCACTAGCGGAGAACTACGAGCAGTACTTC.

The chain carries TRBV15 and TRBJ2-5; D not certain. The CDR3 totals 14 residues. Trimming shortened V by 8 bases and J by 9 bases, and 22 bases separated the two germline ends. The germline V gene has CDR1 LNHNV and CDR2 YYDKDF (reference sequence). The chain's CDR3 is CATPSRDLGSSQYF. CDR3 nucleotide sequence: TGTGCCACCCCTAGTAGGGATCTTGGGTCGTCCCAGTACTTC.

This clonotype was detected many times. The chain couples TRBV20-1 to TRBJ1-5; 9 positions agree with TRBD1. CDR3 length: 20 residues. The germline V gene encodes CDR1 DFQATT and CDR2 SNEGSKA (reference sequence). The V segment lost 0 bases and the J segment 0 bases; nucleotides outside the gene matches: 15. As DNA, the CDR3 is TGCAGTGCTAGAGATAGCAAGATGACAGGGGGTCCGTATAGCAATCAGCCCCAGCATTTT. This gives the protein CSARDSKMTGGPYSNQPQHF.

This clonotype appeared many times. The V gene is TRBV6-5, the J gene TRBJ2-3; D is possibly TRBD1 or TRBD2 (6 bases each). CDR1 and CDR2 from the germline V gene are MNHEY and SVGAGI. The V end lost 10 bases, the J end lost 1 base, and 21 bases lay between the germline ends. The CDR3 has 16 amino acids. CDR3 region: CATTRTGRMGTDTQYF. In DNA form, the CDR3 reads TGTGCCACCACCAGAACAGGGAGGATGGGCACAGATACGCAGTATTTT.

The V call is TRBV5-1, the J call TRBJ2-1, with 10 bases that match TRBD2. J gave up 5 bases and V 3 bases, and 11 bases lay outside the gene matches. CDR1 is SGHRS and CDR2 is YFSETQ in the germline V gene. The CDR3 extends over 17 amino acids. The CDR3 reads CASSSRTWTSGNNEQFF. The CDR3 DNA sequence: TGCGCCAGCAGCTCGCGAACCTGGACTAGCGGAAACAATGAGCAGTTCTTC.

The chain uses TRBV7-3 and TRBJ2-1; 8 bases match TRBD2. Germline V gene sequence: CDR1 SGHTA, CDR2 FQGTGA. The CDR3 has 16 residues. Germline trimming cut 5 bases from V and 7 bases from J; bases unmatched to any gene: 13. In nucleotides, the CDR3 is TGTGCCAGCAGCATAGGATCCAGCGGGGGTACAAATGAGCAGTTCTTC. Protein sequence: CASSIGSSGGTNEQFF.

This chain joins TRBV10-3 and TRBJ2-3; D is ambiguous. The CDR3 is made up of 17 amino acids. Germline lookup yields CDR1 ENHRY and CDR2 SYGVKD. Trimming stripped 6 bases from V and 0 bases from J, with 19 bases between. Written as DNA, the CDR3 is TGTGCCATCAGCCCCGCCCTGCTGAGTTCCAGCACAGATACGCAGTATTTT. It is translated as CAISPALLSSSTDTQYF.

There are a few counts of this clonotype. CDR3 protein: CASSFDTIYF. The DNA of the CDR3 is TGTGCCAGCAGTTTTGACACCATATATTTT. The rearrangement uses TRBV12-3 or TRBV12-4 and TRBJ1-3; D remains unclear. The V end was cut by 3 bases, the J end by 8 bases, with 2 bases between. The CDR3 consists of 10 residues.

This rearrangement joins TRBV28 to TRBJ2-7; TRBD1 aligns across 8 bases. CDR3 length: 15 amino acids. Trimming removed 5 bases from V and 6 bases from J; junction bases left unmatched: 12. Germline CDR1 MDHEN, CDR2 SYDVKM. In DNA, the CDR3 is TGTGCCAGCAGTCCCTCTACAGGGGGAAACCGCGAGCAGTACGTC. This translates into CASSPSTGGNREQYV.